The present T cell receptor beta chain was sequenced within a study of identical twins (dated by TCRdb to the mid-2010s). Turning to the overall study: To test whether fetal clonotypes persist, the study used deep sequencing on TCR alpha and beta repertoires from monozygotic twins, unrelated adults of various ages, and cord blood. To rule out contamination, the twin experiments were replicated at different times with different library preparation protocols.

On the study overall, not on this receptor specifically: Out-of-frame TCR alpha sequences shared between twins showed an excess of low generation-probability sequences compared with coincidental sharing between unrelated individuals. Recombination models systematically underestimated out-of-frame TCR alpha sharing in monozygotic twins but agreed with sharing between unrelated individuals. Invariant T cells such as MAIT and iNKT could partly confound zero-insertion analyses, though diverse VJ usage argued against this for most clonotypes. Fewer insertions were carried by abundant cord blood beta clonotypes, a similar but weaker trend appeared in young adult naive repertoires, and no such trend appeared in memory repertoires. A weaker excess of twin sharing was found in beta out-of-frame sequences because the signal-to-noise ratio was lowered by fewer shared sequences. Because the same donors could not be followed over many years, the conclusions depended on cross-sectional statistical analysis.

Libraries were prepared through 5' RACE. Sequencing used an Illumina HiSeq 2000. A universal primer binding site was introduced by template switching, and a unique molecular identifier was present in the final cDNA, enabling accurate counting of TCR cDNA molecules. Specific primers in the conserved constant-segment region were used to synthesize first-strand cDNA for the TCR alpha and beta chains. To control for contamination, each cDNA library was double barcoded with a SMART-Mk sample barcode plus Illumina barcodes. Two successive PCR steps introduced TruSeq adapter sequences along with Illumina sample barcodes. Sequencing of the TCR alpha and beta cDNA libraries was done on the Illumina HiSeq platform using custom primers. As for the original processing: MiGEC processed the raw reads to extract unique molecular identifiers, while MiXCR was used to determine the CDR3 positions. For each individual, recombination models were inferred using an EM algorithm with the repgenHMM and IGoR tools. Shared clonotypes were analyzed with the tcR package in R, and sharing was normalized by the product of cloneset sizes. To study raw recombination without the effects of thymic and clonal selection, out-of-frame nonproductive sequences were analyzed. TCRdb took the public reads, trimmed them with fastp at Q25, ran MiXCR for clone calling and kept in-frame beta chains. A single entry per CDR3 protein holds the most common genes and DNA from its merged rows. These V and J calls derive from TCRdb rather than the authors' analysis. In all, the sample holds about 1.7 million distinct CDR3 sequences, and 25% to 35% of those were seen once. The top ten clonotypes cover about 0.25% of the sample.

Every donor in the study was a healthy Caucasian. V is cut by 5 bases and J by 0 bases, and the space between the germline ends is 15 bases. Inclusive of the bounding cysteine and phenylalanine, the CDR3 is 16 residues long. Only the CDR3 portion is preserved as DNA: 48 bases, with reading frame beginning at the first base. The germline V gene encodes CDR1 PRHDT and CDR2 FYEKMQ (reference sequence). In regard to this clonotype: What antigen it recognizes has not been identified. Base qualities are missing; no much larger clone stands one base away.

The rearranged segments are TRBV13 and TRBJ2-3, with the D gene call left open. The receptor was isolated from a newborn girl in good health. The sample was cord blood. The sequenced DNA: TGTGCCAGCAGCCCAAAGTGGAATCCCAGCACAGATACGCAGTATTTT. This encodes CASSPKWNPSTDTQYF.